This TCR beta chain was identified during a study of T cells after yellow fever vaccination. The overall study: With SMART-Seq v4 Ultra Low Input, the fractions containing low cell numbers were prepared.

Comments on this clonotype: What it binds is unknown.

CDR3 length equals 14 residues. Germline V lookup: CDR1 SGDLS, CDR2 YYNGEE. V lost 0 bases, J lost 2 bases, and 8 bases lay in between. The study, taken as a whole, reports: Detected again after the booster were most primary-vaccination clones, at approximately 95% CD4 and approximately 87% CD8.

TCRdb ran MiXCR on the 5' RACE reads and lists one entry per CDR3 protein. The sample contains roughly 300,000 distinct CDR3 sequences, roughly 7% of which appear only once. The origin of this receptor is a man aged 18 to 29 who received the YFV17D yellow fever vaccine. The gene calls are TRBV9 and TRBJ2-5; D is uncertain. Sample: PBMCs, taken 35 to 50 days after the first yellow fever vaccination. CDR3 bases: TGTGCCAGCAGCGTAGGACGGAGACAAGAGACCCAGTACTTC. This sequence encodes CASSVGRRQETQYF.